This TCR beta chain was observed in a study of cytomegalovirus exposure and HLA in healthy donors. Study-level background: Out of 170 million or so T cells, an earlier analysis found over 90 million unique TCR beta sequences in total.

The CDR3 loop spans 14 amino acids. J was trimmed by 8 bases and V by 0 bases; bases with no gene match: 4. From germline, CDR1 is SGDLS and CDR2 YYNGEE. For this clone: The antigen remains unidentified.

The PCR was carried out with 60 Vbeta primers and 13 Jbeta primers. Using immunoSEQ multiplex PCR, the repertoire was profiled, and TCRdb retains in-frame clones only, with some absent. The sample yields some 130,000 clones, 70% to 85% seen once. Study outcomes and limitations: Solely CMV serostatus was available to characterize immune exposure. The study put around 180 TCR beta chains on its list as cytomegalovirus-associated.

The chain employs TRBV9 and TRBJ1-4, with 7 bases that match TRBD1. The clonotype comes from a woman in her fifties or sixties in good health and CMV-seropositive. Sequencing was carried out using PBMCs. The CDR3 here is CASSVGQGGEKLFF. For the CDR3, the DNA is TGTGCCAGCAGCGTAGGACAGGGTGGCGAAAAACTGTTTTTT.